This TCR beta chain is from a study of CD8+ T cells in alopecia areata. At the level of the study: In an open-label trial, patients got 5 to 10 mg tofacitinib twice daily.

Study-wide results and limits: Resident alphabeta T cells of normal skin are also sequenced in scalp samples.

The germline V gene encodes CDR1 KGHSH and CDR2 LQKENI. Trimming stripped 1 base from V and 5 bases from J, with 8 bases between. This CDR3 has 13 amino acids. RNA extraction was followed by reverse transcription into cDNA, which acted as the sequencing template. The table came from immunoSEQ multiplex PCR; TCRdb's copy has only in-frame clones and leaves some out. The sample records around 120,000 clones, around two fifths being singletons. With regard to this clone: What it binds is unknown.

A FACSAria was used to sort CD4+ and CD8+ T cells. These cells came from PBMCs. What was sequenced was CD4+ T cells sorted from blood. This receptor was obtained from a human donor with alopecia areata. The genes are TRBV18 and TRBJ1-2, with D perhaps TRBD1 (5 bases). The CDR3 nucleotides read TGTGCCAGCTCACCACGGGGGGAATATGGCTACACCTTC. Its translation: CASSPRGEYGYTF. Full variable domain (missing parts from reference TRBV18 and TRBJ1-2): NAGVMQNPRHLVRRRGQEARLRCSPMKGHSHVYWYRQLPEEGLKFMVYLQKENIIDESGMPKERFSAEFPKEGPSILRIQQVVRGDSAAYFCASSPRGEYGYTFGSGTRLTVV.